Presented here are 32 T cell receptor beta chains from one specimen sequenced in a study of identical twins. Each CDR3 protein gets one entry after TCRdb re-called the 5' RACE reads with MiXCR. The repertoire has hundreds of thousands of distinct CDR3 sequences, less than 7% of them found once; the top ten carry approximately 1.6%. The sample taken for sequencing was naive T cells sorted from blood. These receptor sequences come from a man aged 18-30 years in good health.

This clonotype occurred a few times. V usage is TRBV28 and J usage is TRBJ2-7; 7 bases are shared with TRBD1. The CDR3 has 15 amino acids. Germline CDR1 MDHEN, CDR2 SYDVKM. J was trimmed by 5 bases and V by 5 bases; bases with no gene match: 12. The CDR3 coding sequence is TGTGCCAGCAGTAAACCCGGGACAGTGAGGAACGAGCAGTACTTC. Translated: CASSKPGTVRNEQYF. The full variable domain, completed using reference TRBV28 and TRBJ2-7, is DVKVTQSSRYLVKRTGEKVFLECVQDMDHENMFWYRQDPGLGLRLIYFSYDVKMKEKGDIPEGYSVSREKKERFSLILESASTNQTSMYLCASSKPGTVRNEQYFGPGTRLTVT.

The table lists this clonotype with many counts. V usage is TRBV5-1 and J usage is TRBJ2-1; 11 positions match TRBD2. CDR1 is SGHRS, CDR2 YFSETQ, per germline. J gave up 4 bases and V 1 base, and 4 bases lay outside the gene matches. This CDR3 comprises 16 residues. CDR3 residues: CASSLPGLADYNEQFF. CDR3 nucleotide sequence: TGCGCCAGCAGCTTGCCGGGACTAGCGGATTACAATGAGCAGTTCTTC.

This clonotype was detected only a few times. The rearrangement joins TRBV12-3 or TRBV12-4 to TRBJ2-1; 9 nucleotides agree with TRBD2. V lost 5 bases to trimming and J lost 2 bases; unmatched junction nucleotides: 7. This CDR3 comprises 16 residues. The CDR3 region has the DNA TGTGCCAGCAGTCCCCGGACTAGCGCAGCCTACAATGAGCAGTTCTTC. This sequence encodes CASSPRTSAAYNEQFF.

V is TRBV10-3 and J is TRBJ2-7; D is ambiguous. V gave up 2 bases and J gave up 9 bases, with 11 bases separating them. The germline gives CDR1 ENHRY, CDR2 SYGVKD. The CDR3 spans 12 residues. The CDR3 nucleotides are TGTGCCATCAGTGAGGGCAGCCCGCGGCAGTACGTC. Encoded protein: CAISEGSPRQYV.

There are many counts of this clonotype. This chain connects TRBV7-2 to TRBJ2-1; 10 positions match TRBD2. The V gene end was trimmed by 4 bases and the J gene end by 7 bases; junction bases not matched to a gene: 13. There are 17 residues in the CDR3. Germline CDR1 and CDR2: SGHTA and FQGNSA. In DNA form, the CDR3 reads TGTGCCAGCAGCTCCCTCCCTGGGAGACTAGCGGGTAATGAGCAGTTCTTC. Translation: CASSSLPGRLAGNEQFF.

This clonotype appeared once. V and J are TRBV28 and TRBJ2-2; 13 bases agree with TRBD2. The germline CDR1 and CDR2 sequences are MDHEN and SYDVKM. Trimming removed 3 bases from V and 6 bases from J; junction bases left unmatched: 7. This CDR3 has 17 residues. The CDR3 protein is CASSFLGLAGVAGELFF. The CDR3 DNA sequence: TGTGCCAGCAGTTTCCTAGGACTAGCGGGAGTGGCCGGGGAGCTGTTTTTT.

This rearrangement joins TRBV5-1 to TRBJ2-6; D is unresolved. The CDR3 spans 18 residues. V was pared by 2 bases and J by 4 bases, with 19 bases between. Germline V CDR1 and CDR2: SGHRS, YFSETQ. The chain's CDR3 is CASSFFDTVLAGANVLTF. CDR3 DNA: TGCGCCAGCAGCTTTTTCGATACCGTCTTGGCCGGGGCCAACGTCCTGACTTTC. Full variable domain (rest looked up from reference TRBV5-1 and TRBJ2-6): KAGVTQTPRYLIKTRGQQVTLSCSPISGHRSVSWYQQTPGQGLQFLFEYFSETQRNKGNFPGRFSGRQFSNSRSEMNVSTLELGDSALYLCASSFFDTVLAGANVLTFGAGSRLTVL.

This clonotype was counted at least ten times. This chain links TRBV20-1 with TRBJ1-6; 9 bases match TRBD1. The germline V gene has CDR1 DFQATT and CDR2 SNEGSKA (reference sequence). The CDR3 consists of 17 residues. Germline trimming cut 6 bases from V and 1 base from J; bases unmatched to any gene: 10. Here the CDR3 DNA reads TGCAGTGCCAGACGAAGGGACAGGGTGTCCTATAATTCACCCCTCCACTTT. Protein product: CSARRRDRVSYNSPLHF.

This clonotype appeared many times. The rearrangement joins TRBV28 to TRBJ1-1, with D possibly being TRBD1 (5 bases). The CDR3 extends over 14 amino acids. Trimming removed 2 bases from V and 6 bases from J, with 13 bases in between. CDR1 and CDR2 from the germline V gene are MDHEN and SYDVKM. The CDR3 nucleotides read TGTGCCAGCAGTTTAGAGGCAGGGCGGCCTGAAGCTTTCTTT. Protein: CASSLEAGRPEAFF.

This clonotype was counted at least ten times. V and J are TRBV5-8 and TRBJ1-2; D is perhaps TRBD1 (6 bases). Germline CDR1 SGHTS, CDR2 YDEGEE. The V and J ends lost 0 bases and 4 bases respectively, with 7 bases between them. CDR3 size: 13 residues. The CDR3 sequence: CASSLGTVYGYTF. CDR3 in DNA: TGTGCCAGCAGCTTGGGGACAGTCTATGGCTACACCTTC.

This clonotype was seen repeatedly, ten times or more. CDR3: CASSRDRVVPGELFF. As DNA, the CDR3 is TGTGCCAGCAGTCGAGACAGGGTGGTACCCGGGGAGCTGTTTTTT. V is TRBV6-1 and J is TRBJ2-2; 7 positions agree with TRBD1. The CDR3 is made up of 15 amino acids. Germline V gene sequence: CDR1 MNHNS, CDR2 SASEGT. After removal of 5 bases from V and 6 bases from J, the junction contained 9 bases not matched to a gene.

A note on this clonotype: Here the CDR3 omits its conserved ending phenylalanine or tryptophan, so a read error is the likely source. The chain employs TRBV4-3 and TRBJ2-7; no reliable D call. This CDR3 region has 14 residues. Trimming took off 1 base at V and 6 bases at J, with 13 bases between the two ends. Per the germline V gene, CDR1 is LGHNA and CDR2 is YSLEER. The CDR3 DNA reads as TGCGCCAGCAGCCAAGGGATCAGGTCGAGCGAGCAGTACTGC. Protein product: CASSQGIRSSEQYC.

This clonotype was seen only a few times. The chain has TRBV5-1 and TRBJ2-1, with 8 nucleotides matching TRBD2. V was pared by 5 bases and J by 9 bases, with 10 bases of the junction left unmatched. The CDR3 is 14 amino acids. Germline CDR1 SGHRS, CDR2 YFSETQ. The DNA of the CDR3 is TGCGCCAGCAGAGTGACTAGCGATCAGGGTGAGCAGTTCTTC. It translates to CASRVTSDQGEQFF.

The J gene is TRBJ2-1, the V gene TRBV14; D is ambiguous. V shed 5 bases and J shed 9 bases, with 14 bases lying between them. This CDR3 is 13 amino acids long. Germline V gene data show CDR1 as SGHDN and CDR2 as FVKESK. DNA for the CDR3: TGTGCCAGCAGCAATAACCTACTGGCTGAGCAGTTCTTC. Its translation: CASSNNLLAEQFF. The full variable domain, completed using reference TRBV14 and TRBJ2-1, is EAGVTQFPSHSVIEKGQTVTLRCDPISGHDNLYWYRRVMGKEIKFLLHFVKESKQDESGMPNNRFLAERTGGTYSTLKVQPAELEDSGVYFCASSNNLLAEQFFGPGTRLTVL.

The table lists this clonotype with many counts. The junction and the germline gene differ at one end; a read error may be behind it. The chain is built from TRBV27 and TRBJ2-1; D not resolved. The CDR3 extends over 12 amino acids. Germline CDR1 reads MNHEY; CDR2 reads SMNVEV (reference sequence). The CDR3 reads CASSLIGNEQFF. DNA of the CDR3: TGCGCCAGCAGCTTAATTGGCAATGAGCAGTTCTTC.

This clonotype occurred a few times. The CDR3 loop is CASSLVGTGGNNEQFF. The CDR3, as DNA: TGCGCCAGCAGCTTGGTTGGGACAGGCGGGAACAATGAGCAGTTCTTC. V is TRBV5-1 and J is TRBJ2-1; 8 bases match TRBD1. The CDR3 length is 16 residues. The J segment lost 5 bases and the V segment lost 0 bases, leaving 7 bases of the junction unmatched. Germline-derived CDR1 and CDR2 are SGHRS and YFSETQ. Full variable domain (rest looked up from reference TRBV5-1 and TRBJ2-1): KAGVTQTPRYLIKTRGQQVTLSCSPISGHRSVSWYQQTPGQGLQFLFEYFSETQRNKGNFPGRFSGRQFSNSRSEMNVSTLELGDSALYLCASSLVGTGGNNEQFFGPGTRLTVL.

This chain connects TRBV19 to TRBJ2-7; TRBD1 agrees at 7 bases. The CDR3 covers 13 residues. J was trimmed by 6 bases and V by 5 bases; bases with no gene match: 7. Germline V lookup: CDR1 LNHDA, CDR2 SQIVND (reference sequence). The CDR3 bases are TGTGCCAGTAGTCCGCAACAGGGGTTCGAGCAGTACTTC. It specifies CASSPQQGFEQYF.

This clonotype was counted at least ten times. The chain combines TRBV10-3 with TRBJ2-1, with unresolved D. The CDR3 has 16 amino acids. V shed 0 bases and J shed 8 bases, with 17 bases lying between them. Germline V gene sequence: CDR1 ENHRY, CDR2 SYGVKD. CDR3 coding DNA: TGTGCCATCAGTGAGTCGAAGGCCACCCCAGGCCATGAGCAGTTCTTC. Protein product: CAISESKATPGHEQFF.

This clonotype was counted a few times. This chain joins TRBV18 and TRBJ1-2; D unresolved. The CDR3 is made up of 14 amino acids. V lost 4 bases and J lost 4, with 13 bases in between. Germline-derived CDR1 and CDR2 are KGHSH and LQKENI. CDR3 nucleotide sequence: TGTGCCAGCTCACTTCCAGTCGGGATCTATGGCTACACCTTC. Translation gives CASSLPVGIYGYTF. Full variable domain (remainder filled in from reference TRBV18 and TRBJ1-2): NAGVMQNPRHLVRRRGQEARLRCSPMKGHSHVYWYRQLPEEGLKFMVYLQKENIIDESGMPKERFSAEFPKEGPSILRIQQVVRGDSAAYFCASSLPVGIYGYTFGSGTRLTVV.

The sample holds many counts of this clonotype. Relative to the germline gene, one junction end is altered; a read error may explain this. The chain recombines TRBV12-3 or TRBV12-4 with TRBJ2-1, with TRBD1 identical over 9 bases. This CDR3 spans 14 amino acids. The CDR3 reads CASTLRADRGVLVF. The CDR3 DNA sequence: TGTGCCAGCACCCTAAGGGCCGACAGGGGGGTCCTGGTCTTC.

This clonotype was recorded many times. This sequence joins TRBV20-1 and TRBJ1-1; possible D gene TRBD1, 5 bases. This CDR3 has 15 residues. Germline-derived CDR1 and CDR2 are DFQATT and SNEGSKA (reference sequence). Trimming stripped 6 bases from V and 5 bases from J, with 22 bases between. As DNA, the CDR3 is TGCAGTGCCCGGAGGGTCGGCAGGGTGGGAACTGAAGCTTTCTTT. It yields the protein CSARRVGRVGTEAFF.

This clonotype came up many times. The chain is built from TRBV20-1 and TRBJ1-5; 7 bases are a match to TRBD1. Germline-derived CDR1 and CDR2 are DFQATT and SNEGSKA (reference sequence). Trimming at V came to 6 bases and at J to 1 base, leaving 3 bases not matched to a gene. This CDR3 has 13 residues. CDR3 DNA: TGCAGTGCCCAGGGGGGGAGCAATCAGCCCCAGCATTTT. Residues: CSAQGGSNQPQHF.

This clonotype was recorded at least ten times. CDR3 nucleotides: TGTGCCAGCAGCTTGGTGTCGGCGGTATCCTCCTACGAGCAGTACGTC. Protein product: CASSLVSAVSSYEQYV. The gene calls are TRBV5-5 and TRBJ2-7; D is unresolved. V was cut by 0 bases and J by 0 bases, with 13 bases left in between. The CDR3 runs 16 residues. CDR1 is SGHKS, CDR2 YYEKEE, per germline (reference sequence).

This clonotype was detected ten times or more. V usage is TRBV7-8 and J usage is TRBJ2-1, with 7 bases lining up with TRBD2. The ends lost 3 bases at V and 2 bases at J; junction bases unmatched: 4. Germline loops: CDR1 SGHVS, CDR2 FQNEAQ. The CDR3 consists of 15 residues. The CDR3 sequence is CASSFREVTYNEQFF. The CDR3 DNA sequence: TGTGCCAGCAGCTTCCGGGAGGTCACCTACAATGAGCAGTTCTTC.

This clonotype was detected ten times or more. The gene calls are TRBV12-3 or TRBV12-4 and TRBJ1-6, with TRBD1 matching over 9 bases. Unmatched junction bases numbered 3, after V lost 4 bases and J lost 8 bases. This CDR3 contains 14 residues. As DNA, the CDR3 is TGTGCCAGCAGTTCGGACAGGGGTTATTCACCCCTCCACTTT. Translating it yields CASSSDRGYSPLHF.

This clonotype was seen a few times. The chain has TRBV5-1 and TRBJ2-2; maybe TRBD2 (7 bases). Trimming took off 6 bases at V and 3 bases at J, with 12 bases between the two ends. This CDR3 spans 14 amino acids. Germline CDR1 is SGHRS and CDR2 is YFSETQ. Written as DNA, the CDR3 is TGCGCCAGCAAGGGGGGGGGCGACACCGGGGAGCTGTTTTTT. It translates to CASKGGGDTGELFF. Variable domain in full (rest from reference TRBV5-1 and TRBJ2-2): KAGVTQTPRYLIKTRGQQVTLSCSPISGHRSVSWYQQTPGQGLQFLFEYFSETQRNKGNFPGRFSGRQFSNSRSEMNVSTLELGDSALYLCASKGGGDTGELFFGEGSRLTVL.

This clonotype was observed at least ten times. The rearrangement links TRBV9 to TRBJ1-2, with a possible D match to TRBD1 (5 bases). Germline loops: CDR1 SGDLS, CDR2 YYNGEE. CDR3 size: 14 residues. V shed 3 bases and J shed 8 bases, with 17 bases lying between them. The CDR3 protein is CASSGTPGTRGYTF. The DNA of the CDR3 is TGTGCCAGCAGCGGAACACCAGGGACGCGGGGCTACACCTTC.

This clonotype was found many times. The genes are TRBV15 and TRBJ2-1; D ambiguous. Trimming removed 1 base at V and 9 bases at J, with 13 bases between. The CDR3 has 14 amino acids. Germline V lookup: CDR1 LNHNV, CDR2 YYDKDF (reference sequence). The CDR3 sequence: CATSRVSSEPEQFF. CDR3 in DNA: TGTGCCACCAGCAGAGTTTCTTCGGAGCCTGAGCAGTTCTTC.

This clonotype was counted a few times. The genes are TRBV14 and TRBJ2-7; 11 nucleotides line up with TRBD2. Germline V gene lookup returns CDR1 SGHDN and CDR2 FVKESK. This CDR3 spans 14 amino acids. V lost 4 bases and J lost 4; bases outside the gene matches: 3. CDR3 amino acids: CASSRGLADYEQYF. In DNA, the CDR3 is TGTGCCAGCAGCCGGGGACTAGCGGATTACGAGCAGTACTTC. Full variable domain (rest looked up from reference TRBV14 and TRBJ2-7): EAGVTQFPSHSVIEKGQTVTLRCDPISGHDNLYWYRRVMGKEIKFLLHFVKESKQDESGMPNNRFLAERTGGTYSTLKVQPAELEDSGVYFCASSRGLADYEQYFGPGTRLTVT.

This clonotype was found a few times. The CDR3 DNA sequence: TGCAGCGTTGCCGCCCCCAGTGGGGCTTTCTTT. Residues: CSVAAPSGAFF. This chain connects TRBV29-1 to TRBJ1-1; D remains ambiguous. The germline CDR1 and CDR2 sequences are SQVTM and ANQGSEA. Trimming pared 4 bases from V and 11 bases from J, leaving 14 bases between. This CDR3 has 11 residues.

This clonotype has ten or more counts. The gene calls are TRBV10-3 and TRBJ2-3, with a possible D match to TRBD1 (5 bases). CDR3 length: 13 amino acids. The germline gives CDR1 ENHRY, CDR2 SYGVKD. V was cut by 2 bases and J by 8 bases, with 11 bases left in between. The CDR3 DNA reads TGTGCCATCAGTGAGGTTGGGGCTGTTACGCAGTATTTT. Protein product: CAISEVGAVTQYF.

This clonotype was counted a few times. This chain connects TRBV5-1 to TRBJ2-5, with 8 bases that match TRBD1. Germline CDR1 and CDR2: SGHRS and YFSETQ. V shed 4 bases and J 1 base; nucleotides not matched to a gene: 3. This CDR3 comprises 14 residues. This CDR3 is CASSTGTGQETQYF. The CDR3 DNA reads TGCGCCAGCAGCACCGGGACAGGCCAAGAGACCCAGTACTTC.